Below, 9 T cell receptor beta chains from the same sample are listed, as sequenced in a study of cytomegalovirus exposure and HLA in healthy donors. The assay was immunoSEQ multiplex PCR, and TCRdb's table has in-frame clones only and misses some. Of under 400,000 clones listed, 70% to 90% are singletons. Sequencing was carried out using PBMCs. All receptors derive from a man aged 25 to 45 in good health and CMV-seronegative.

A note on this clone: The conserved closing phenylalanine or tryptophan is absent in this CDR3, likely reflecting a read error. The limits of the CDR3 on the DNA are not certain, so only TCRdb's listed CDR3 is given. This sequence joins TRBV9 and TRBJ1-2; no DNA check was done on the table's D call, TRBD1. CDR1 is SGDLS and CDR2 is YYNGEE in the germline V gene. The CDR3 spans 10 amino acids, including both terminal residues. The CDR3 spells CASSVAMGPR.

The rearrangement links TRBV25-1 to TRBJ2-7, with a possible D match to TRBD2 (6 bases). Between the trimmed V and J ends, which lost 1 base and 5 bases, there was a span of 21 bases. There are 17 residues in the CDR3. Germline CDR1 is MGHDK and CDR2 is SYGVNS. The CDR3 nucleotides are TGTGCCAGCAGTGAATTTCAGCGGGCCGGCCTGAGGAACGAGCAGTACTTC. This codes for CASSEFQRAGLRNEQYF.

V is TRBV2 and J is TRBJ2-7; TRBD2 might be the D (6 bases). The germline V gene has CDR1 SNHLY and CDR2 FYNNEI. Trimming took 1 base from V and 3 from J, leaving 16 bases between them. This CDR3 spans 16 amino acids. CDR3 nucleotide sequence: TGTGCCAGCAGTGAAGTTGGAGGGATAGAACACTACGAGCAGTACTTC. Amino acids: CASSEVGGIEHYEQYF.

V and J are TRBV6-1 and TRBJ1-2; D possibly corresponds to TRBD1 (6 bases). The ends were cut back, 6 bases at V and 0 bases at J, with 11 bases in the middle. CDR1 and CDR2 from the germline V gene are MNHNS and SASEGT. This CDR3 comprises 14 residues. CDR3 nucleotides: TGTGCCAGCAGGCTGACAGGATCTAACTATGGCTACACCTTC. Its translation is CASRLTGSNYGYTF.

The chain combines TRBV5-1 with TRBJ1-1, with unresolved D. Germline assignment: CDR1 SGHRS and CDR2 YFSETQ. Trimming removed 7 bases at V and 4 bases at J, with 8 bases between. The CDR3 runs to 11 residues. The chain's CDR3 is CASREPTEAFF. The CDR3 DNA reads TGCGCCAGCCGGGAGCCCACTGAAGCTTTCTTT.

The genes are TRBV19 and TRBJ1-3, with 7 positions matching TRBD1. The germline V gene encodes CDR1 LNHDA and CDR2 SQIVND (reference sequence). V lost 7 bases, J lost 3 bases, and 6 bases stayed unmatched. The CDR3 sequence is 14 residues long. The CDR3 loop is CASKEGGHGNTIYF. In DNA form, the CDR3 reads TGTGCCAGTAAAGAAGGGGGCCATGGAAACACCATATATTTT.

The rearrangement joins TRBV30 to TRBJ1-2; D is unresolved. The CDR3 is made up of 12 amino acids. Germline loops: CDR1 GTSNPN, CDR2 SVGIG (reference sequence). V lost 2 bases, J lost 5 bases, and 9 bases lay in between. CDR3 nucleotide sequence: TGTGCCTGGAGTTCGGGATTTTATGGCTACACCTTC. It yields the protein CAWSSGFYGYTF. The full variable domain, rest sourced from reference TRBV30 and TRBJ1-2, is SQTIHQWPATLVQPVGSPLSLECTVEGTSNPNLYWYRQAAGRGLQLLFYSVGIGQISSEVPQNLSASRPQDRQFILSSKKLLLSDSGFYLCAWSSGFYGYTFGSGTRLTVV.

The chain joins TRBV19 to TRBJ1-1; tentatively, D is TRBD1 (6 bases). V was clipped by 5 bases and J by 2 bases, with 12 bases between them. Per germline, CDR1 LNHDA and CDR2 SQIVND (reference sequence). CDR3 size: 14 residues. This CDR3 is CASSLWGQNTEAFF. The CDR3 DNA reads as TGTGCCAGTAGTCTTTGGGGACAAAACACTGAAGCTTTCTTT.

The chain uses TRBV7-9 and TRBJ2-3; D is perhaps TRBD1 (6 bases). V was shortened by 8 bases and J by 2 bases, with 23 bases between the two germline ends. CDR1 is SEHNR and CDR2 is FQNEAQ in the germline V gene (reference sequence). This CDR3 is built from 17 residues. The CDR3 sequence: CASLGTTPSSSTDTQYF. The CDR3 DNA reads as TGTGCCAGCCTTGGGACAACCCCTTCTTCCTCCACAGATACGCAGTATTTT.